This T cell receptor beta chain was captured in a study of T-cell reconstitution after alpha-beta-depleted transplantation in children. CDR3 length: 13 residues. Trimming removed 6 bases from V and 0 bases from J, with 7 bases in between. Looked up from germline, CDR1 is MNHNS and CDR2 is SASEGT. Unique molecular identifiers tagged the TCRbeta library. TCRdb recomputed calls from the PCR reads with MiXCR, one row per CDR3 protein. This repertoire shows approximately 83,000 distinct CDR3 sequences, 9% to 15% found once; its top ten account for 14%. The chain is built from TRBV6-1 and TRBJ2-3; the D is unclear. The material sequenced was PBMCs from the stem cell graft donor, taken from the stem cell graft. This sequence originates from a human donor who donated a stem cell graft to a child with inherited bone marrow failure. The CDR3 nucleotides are TGTGCCAGCAGGCCAACTAGCACAGATACGCAGTATTTT. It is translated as CASRPTSTDTQYF.